These T cell receptor beta chains were read from a single sample in a study of CD4 T cells in relation to SARS-CoV-2 and coronaviruses. Antigen specificity for these receptors is unknown. TCRdb's copy holds only in-frame clones and misses some; the assay was immunoSEQ multiplex PCR. The data contain about 30,000 clones, roughly 82% of them singletons. Sequencing used memory CD4+ T cells from PBMCs, cultured in vitro. The receptors come from an adult with COVID-19. The CDR3 runs from the conserved cysteine through the conserved F or W. The D gene is left open where the match is weak. Only some rows state a clone size, as once, few, many or a class for expanded clones.

abundance	d_gene	j_gene	v_gene	CDR3nt	CDR3aa
-	-	TRBJ1-1	TRBV19	TGTGCCAGTAGGACAGGTGACATGAACACTGAAGCTTTCTTT	CASRTGDMNTEAFF
-	TRBD2	TRBJ2-3	TRBV5-4	TGTGCCAGCAGCGCCGGGACTAGCGGGAGGGCCGCAGATACGCAGTATTTT	CASSAGTSGRAADTQYF
-	-	TRBJ1-1	TRBV27	TGTGCCAGCACACGGGGCACTGAAGCTTTCTTT	CASTRGTEAFF
-	-	TRBJ1-2	TRBV7-2	TGTGCCAGCAGCGTAACAGGGATGCGTGGCTACACCTTC	CASSVTGMRGYTF
few	-	TRBJ1-2	TRBV5-5	TGTGCCAGCAGGATGGCCTACAAGACAAGTTATGGCTACACCTTC	CASRMAYKTSYGYTF
few	TRBD2	TRBJ2-7	TRBV4-2	TGTGCCAGCAGGCGGGAGGGCTCGGACGAGCAGTACTTC	CASRREGSDEQYF
-	TRBD2	TRBJ2-7	TRBV10-3	TGTGTGCCCCGCGGGGGAGGATTCTACGAGCAGTACTTC	CVPRGGGFYEQYF
-	-	TRBJ2-7	TRBV29-1	TGCAGCGTTGGGGGGGAATCCGCCTACGAGCAGTACTTC	CSVGGESAYEQYF
-	-	TRBJ2-1	TRBV18	TGTGCCAGCTCACCACCGCAGGGGTACAATGAGCAGTTCTTC	CASSPPQGYNEQFF
-	-	TRBJ2-7	TRBV2	TGTGCCAGCAGGGGGGAGAGCCGCGAGCAGTACTTC	CASRGESREQYF
-	-	TRBJ2-1	TRBV30	TGTGCCTGGAGTGTACGCCAGGGCGGGTCTCCTGAGCAGTTCTTC	CAWSVRQGGSPEQFF
-	TRBD2	TRBJ2-5	TRBV18	TGTGCCAGCTCGCTGTATAGGACTAGCGGGAGTGGTGAGACCCAGTACTTC	CASSLYRTSGSGETQYF
-	-	TRBJ1-1	TRBV30	TGTGCCTGGAACGCGGGACCGCTGAACACTGAAGCTTTCTTT	CAWNAGPLNTEAFF
-	-	TRBJ2-1	TRBV7-2	TGTGCCAGCAGCTTAGTTATGGTGAGGCATGAGCAGTTCTTC	CASSLVMVRHEQFF
-	-	TRBJ1-2	TRBV28	TGTGCCAGCAGTTTCGGTCTTAGTGGCTACACCTTC	CASSFGLSGYTF
-	-	TRBJ2-3	TRBV9	TGTGCCAGCAGCCCCCGGAGTAGCGGCCCCACAGATACGCAGTATTTT	CASSPRSSGPTDTQYF